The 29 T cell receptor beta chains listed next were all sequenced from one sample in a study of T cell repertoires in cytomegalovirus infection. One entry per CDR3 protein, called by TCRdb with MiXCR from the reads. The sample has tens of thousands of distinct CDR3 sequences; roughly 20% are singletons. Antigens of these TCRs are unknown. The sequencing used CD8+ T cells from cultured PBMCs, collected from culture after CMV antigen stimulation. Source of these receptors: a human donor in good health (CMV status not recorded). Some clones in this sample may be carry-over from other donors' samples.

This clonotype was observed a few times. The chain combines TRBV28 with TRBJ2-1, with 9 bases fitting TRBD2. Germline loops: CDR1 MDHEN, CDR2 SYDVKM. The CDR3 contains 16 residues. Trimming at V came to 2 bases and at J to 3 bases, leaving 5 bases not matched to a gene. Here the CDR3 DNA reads TGTGCCAGCAGTTTAGGGGCTAGCGGGATCTACAATGAGCAGTTCTTC. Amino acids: CASSLGASGIYNEQFF.

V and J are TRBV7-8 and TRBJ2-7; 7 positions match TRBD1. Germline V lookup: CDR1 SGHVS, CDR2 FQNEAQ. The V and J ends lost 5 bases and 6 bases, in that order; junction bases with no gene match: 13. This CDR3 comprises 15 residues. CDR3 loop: CASSPRQGPFVEQYF. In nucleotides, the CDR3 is TGTGCCAGCAGCCCCAGACAGGGACCCTTTGTCGAGCAGTACTTC. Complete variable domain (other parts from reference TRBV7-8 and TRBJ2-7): GAGVSQSPRYKVAKRGQDVALRCDPISGHVSLFWYQQALGQGPEFLTYFQNEAQLDKSGLPSDRFFAERPEGSVSTLKIQRTQQEDSAVYLCASSPRQGPFVEQYFGPGTRLTVT.

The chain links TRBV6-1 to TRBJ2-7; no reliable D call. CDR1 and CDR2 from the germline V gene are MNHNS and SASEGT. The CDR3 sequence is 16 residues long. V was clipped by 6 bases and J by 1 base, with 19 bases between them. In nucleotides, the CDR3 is TGTGCCAGCAGCCAAGGGTTTAGCCTTCCTTCCTACGAGCAGTACTTC. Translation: CASSQGFSLPSYEQYF.

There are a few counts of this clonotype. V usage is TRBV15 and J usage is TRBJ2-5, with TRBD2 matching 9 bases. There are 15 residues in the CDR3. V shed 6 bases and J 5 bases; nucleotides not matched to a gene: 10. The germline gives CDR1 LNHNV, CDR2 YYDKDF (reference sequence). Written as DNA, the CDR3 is TGTGCCACCAGACTCGTAGCGGGAGTGGGGGAGACCCAGTACTTC. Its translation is CATRLVAGVGETQYF. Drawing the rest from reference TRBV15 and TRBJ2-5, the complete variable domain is DAMVIQNPRYQVTQFGKPVTLSCSQTLNHNVMYWYQQKSSQAPKLLFHYYDKDFNNEADTPDNFQSRRPNTSFCFLDIRSPGLGDTAMYLCATRLVAGVGETQYFGPGTRLLVL.

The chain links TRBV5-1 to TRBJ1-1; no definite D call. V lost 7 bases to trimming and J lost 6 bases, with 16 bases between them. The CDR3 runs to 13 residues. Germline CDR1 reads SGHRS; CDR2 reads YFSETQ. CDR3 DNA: TGCGCCAGCGGCAACTATGGTGAGCCTGAAGCTTTCTTT. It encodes CASGNYGEPEAFF.

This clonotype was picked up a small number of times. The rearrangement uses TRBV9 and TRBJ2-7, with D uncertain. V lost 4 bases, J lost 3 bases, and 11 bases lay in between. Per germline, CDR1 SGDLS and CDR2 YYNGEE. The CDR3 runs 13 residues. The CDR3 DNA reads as TGTGCCAGCAGCACAAGTCCGGGCTACGAGCAGTACTTC. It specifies CASSTSPGYEQYF.

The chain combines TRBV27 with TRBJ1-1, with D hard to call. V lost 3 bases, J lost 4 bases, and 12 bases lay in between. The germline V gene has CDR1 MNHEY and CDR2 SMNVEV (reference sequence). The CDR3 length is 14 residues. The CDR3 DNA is TGTGCCAGCAGTTTTTCTGGGTTAGTCACTGAAGCTTTCTTT. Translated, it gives CASSFSGLVTEAFF.

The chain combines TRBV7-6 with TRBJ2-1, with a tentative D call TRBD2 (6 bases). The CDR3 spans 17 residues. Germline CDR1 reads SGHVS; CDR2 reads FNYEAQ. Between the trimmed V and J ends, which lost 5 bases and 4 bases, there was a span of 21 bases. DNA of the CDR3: TGTGCCAGCAGCCCAAACTGGCCGGGAGTTCCATACAATGAGCAGTTCTTC. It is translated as CASSPNWPGVPYNEQFF.

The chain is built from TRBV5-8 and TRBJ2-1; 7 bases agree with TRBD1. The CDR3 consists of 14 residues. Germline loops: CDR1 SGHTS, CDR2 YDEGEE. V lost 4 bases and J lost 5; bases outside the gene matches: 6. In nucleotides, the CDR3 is TGTGCCAGCAGCCCGGGACAGTCAAACAATGAGCAGTTCTTC. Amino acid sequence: CASSPGQSNNEQFF.

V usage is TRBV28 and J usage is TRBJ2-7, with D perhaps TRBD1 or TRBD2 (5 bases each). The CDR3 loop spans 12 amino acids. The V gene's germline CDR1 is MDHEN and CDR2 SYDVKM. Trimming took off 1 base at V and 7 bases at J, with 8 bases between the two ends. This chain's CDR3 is CASSLLRGEQYF. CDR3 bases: TGTGCCAGCAGTTTATTGAGGGGAGAGCAGTACTTC.

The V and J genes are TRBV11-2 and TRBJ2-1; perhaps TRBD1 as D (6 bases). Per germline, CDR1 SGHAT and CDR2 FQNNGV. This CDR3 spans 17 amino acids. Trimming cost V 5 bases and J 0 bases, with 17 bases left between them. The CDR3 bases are TGTGCCAGCAGCAAGAAACCAGGGGCGAGCTCCTACAATGAGCAGTTCTTC. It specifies CASSKKPGASSYNEQFF.

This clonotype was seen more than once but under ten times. The CDR3 spells CASSYQGSGNTIYF. Written as DNA, the CDR3 is TGTGCCAGCAGTTACCAGGGCTCTGGAAACACCATATATTTT. V gene TRBV6-5 combines with J gene TRBJ1-3; a possible D gene is TRBD1 (5 bases). V gave up 2 bases and J gave up 0 bases, with 5 bases separating them. Germline V CDR1 and CDR2: MNHEY, SVGAGI. The CDR3 totals 14 residues.

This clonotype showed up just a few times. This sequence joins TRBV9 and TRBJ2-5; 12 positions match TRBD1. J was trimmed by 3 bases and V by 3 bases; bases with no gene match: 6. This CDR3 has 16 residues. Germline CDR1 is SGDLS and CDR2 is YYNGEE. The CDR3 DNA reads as TGTGCCAGCAGCGCCGGGGACAGGGGGCCTGAAGAGACCCAGTACTTC. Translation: CASSAGDRGPEETQYF.

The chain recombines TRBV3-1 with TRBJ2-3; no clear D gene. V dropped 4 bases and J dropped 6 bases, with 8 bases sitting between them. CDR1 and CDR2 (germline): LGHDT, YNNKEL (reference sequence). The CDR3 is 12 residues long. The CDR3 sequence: CASSPPSDTQYF. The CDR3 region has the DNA TGTGCCAGCAGCCCACCTTCGGATACGCAGTATTTT.

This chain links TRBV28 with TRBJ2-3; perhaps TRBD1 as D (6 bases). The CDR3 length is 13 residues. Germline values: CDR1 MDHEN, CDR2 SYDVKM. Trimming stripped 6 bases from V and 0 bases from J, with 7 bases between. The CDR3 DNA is TGTGCCAGCAGGGACAGTAGCACAGATACGCAGTATTTT. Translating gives CASRDSSTDTQYF.

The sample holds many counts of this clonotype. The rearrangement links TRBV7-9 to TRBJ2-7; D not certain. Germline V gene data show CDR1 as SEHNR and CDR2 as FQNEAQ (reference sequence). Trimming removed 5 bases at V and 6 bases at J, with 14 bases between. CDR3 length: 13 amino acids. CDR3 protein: CASSPPQLGEQYF. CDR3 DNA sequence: TGTGCCAGCAGCCCCCCGCAGTTAGGCGAGCAGTACTTC.

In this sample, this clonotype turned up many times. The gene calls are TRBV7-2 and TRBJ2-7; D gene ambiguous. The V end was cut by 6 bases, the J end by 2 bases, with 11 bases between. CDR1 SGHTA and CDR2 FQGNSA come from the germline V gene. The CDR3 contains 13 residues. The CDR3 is CASSLTPAYEQYF. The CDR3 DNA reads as TGTGCCAGCAGTTTGACTCCTGCCTACGAGCAGTACTTC.

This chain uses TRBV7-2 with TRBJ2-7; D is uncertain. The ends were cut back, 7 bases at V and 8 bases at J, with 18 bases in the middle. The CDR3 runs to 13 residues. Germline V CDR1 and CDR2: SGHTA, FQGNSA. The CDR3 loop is CASTNYLGPQQYF. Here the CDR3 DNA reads TGTGCCAGCACCAACTACCTTGGGCCCCAGCAGTACTTC.

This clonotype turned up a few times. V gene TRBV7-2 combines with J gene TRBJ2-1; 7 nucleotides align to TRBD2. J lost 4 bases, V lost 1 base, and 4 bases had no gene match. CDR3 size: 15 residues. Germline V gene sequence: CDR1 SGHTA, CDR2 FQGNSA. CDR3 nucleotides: TGTGCCAGCAGCTTAGATAGCGGGTCTTACAATGAGCAGTTCTTC. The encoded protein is CASSLDSGSYNEQFF.

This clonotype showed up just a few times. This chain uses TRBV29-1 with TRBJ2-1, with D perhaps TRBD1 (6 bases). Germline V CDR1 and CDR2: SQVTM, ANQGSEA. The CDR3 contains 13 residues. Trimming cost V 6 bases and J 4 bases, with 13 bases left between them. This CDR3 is CSVKDSLYNEQFF. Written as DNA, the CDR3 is TGCAGCGTAAAGGACAGCCTTTACAATGAGCAGTTCTTC.

CDR3 nucleotide sequence: TGTGCCAGCAGCGTGGGAGGGACAGTGATTACCCAGTACTTC. Translating it yields CASSVGGTVITQYF. The chain is built from TRBV9 and TRBJ2-5; D may be TRBD1 or TRBD2 (7 bases each). The CDR3 totals 14 residues. Looked up from germline, CDR1 is SGDLS and CDR2 is YYNGEE. The germline V and J ends were trimmed by 2 bases and 8 bases, with 16 bases remaining between them.

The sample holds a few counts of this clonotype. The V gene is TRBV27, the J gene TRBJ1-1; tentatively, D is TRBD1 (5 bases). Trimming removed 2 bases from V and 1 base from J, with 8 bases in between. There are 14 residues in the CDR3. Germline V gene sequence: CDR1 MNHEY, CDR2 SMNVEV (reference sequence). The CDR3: CASSLGGGNTEAFF. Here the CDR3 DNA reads TGTGCCAGCAGTTTAGGTGGGGGGAACACTGAAGCTTTCTTT.

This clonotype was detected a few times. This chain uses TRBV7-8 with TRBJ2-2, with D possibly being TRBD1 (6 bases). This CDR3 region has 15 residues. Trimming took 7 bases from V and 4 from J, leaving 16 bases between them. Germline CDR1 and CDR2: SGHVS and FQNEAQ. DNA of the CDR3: TGTGCCAGCATGTATCCAGGGGTCGGCACCGGGGAGCTGTTTTTT. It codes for CASMYPGVGTGELFF.

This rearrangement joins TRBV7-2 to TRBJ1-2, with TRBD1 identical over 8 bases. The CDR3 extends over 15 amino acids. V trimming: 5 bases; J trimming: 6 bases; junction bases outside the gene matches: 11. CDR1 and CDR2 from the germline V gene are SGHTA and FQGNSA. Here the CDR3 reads CASSPHPDRANGYTF. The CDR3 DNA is TGTGCCAGCAGCCCCCACCCGGACAGGGCGAATGGCTACACCTTC.

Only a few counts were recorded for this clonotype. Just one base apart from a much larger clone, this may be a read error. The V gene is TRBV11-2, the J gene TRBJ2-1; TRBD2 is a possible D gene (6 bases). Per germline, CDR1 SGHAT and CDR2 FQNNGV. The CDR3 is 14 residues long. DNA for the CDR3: TGTGCCAGCAGCTTGGGCGGGATGTACAATAAGCAGTTCTTC. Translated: CASSLGGMYNKQFF.

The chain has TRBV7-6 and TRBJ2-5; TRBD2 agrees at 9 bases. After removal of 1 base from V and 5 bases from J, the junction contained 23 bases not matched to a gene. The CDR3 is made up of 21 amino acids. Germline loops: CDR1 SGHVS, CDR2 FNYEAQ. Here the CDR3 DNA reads TGTGCCAGCAGCTTAGGGCCTCGCTGGCGGGAGGGCCAAGGCCCGCGGGAGACCCAGTACTTC. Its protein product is CASSLGPRWREGQGPRETQYF. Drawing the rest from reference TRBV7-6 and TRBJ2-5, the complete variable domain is GAGVSQSPRYKVTKRGQDVALRCDPISGHVSLYWYRQALGQGPEFLTYFNYEAQQDKSGLPNDRFSAERPEGSISTLTIQRTEQRDSAMYRCASSLGPRWREGQGPRETQYFGPGTRLLVL.

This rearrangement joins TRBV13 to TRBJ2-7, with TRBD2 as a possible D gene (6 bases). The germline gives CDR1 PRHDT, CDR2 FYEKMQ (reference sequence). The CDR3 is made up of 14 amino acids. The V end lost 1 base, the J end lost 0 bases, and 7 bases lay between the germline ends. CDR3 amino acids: CASSLAGVSYEQYF. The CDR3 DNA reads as TGTGCCAGCAGCTTAGCGGGGGTCTCCTACGAGCAGTACTTC.

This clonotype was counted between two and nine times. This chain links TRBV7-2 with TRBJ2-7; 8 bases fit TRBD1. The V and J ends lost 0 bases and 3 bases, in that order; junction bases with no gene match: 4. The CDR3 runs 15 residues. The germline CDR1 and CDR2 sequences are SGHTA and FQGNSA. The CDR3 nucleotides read TGTGCCAGCAGCTTAGCTCAGGGGGCCCTCTACGAGCAGTACTTC. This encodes CASSLAQGALYEQYF.

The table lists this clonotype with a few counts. CDR3 loop: CASSPGRDEQYF. In DNA, the CDR3 is TGTGCCAGCAGCCCCGGAAGGGACGAGCAGTACTTC. The chain carries TRBV7-9 and TRBJ2-7; unclear D gene. The V gene lost 5 bases and the J gene lost 5 bases, with 10 bases spanning the gap. Per germline, CDR1 SEHNR and CDR2 FQNEAQ (reference sequence). The CDR3 sequence is 12 residues long.